A single sample is the source of the 14 T cell receptor beta chains below, sequenced in a study of monozygotic twins with inflammatory bowel disease. Reanalyzing the 5' RACE reads, TCRdb keeps one entry per CDR3 protein, without DNA. The sample has around 210,000 distinct CDR3 sequences; the top ten hold around 7.7%. Material for sequencing was blood. These receptors came from a human donor with ulcerative colitis or Crohn's disease, or a healthy co-twin of an affected twin (not recorded which).

This chain uses TRBV10-3 with TRBJ2-1; TCRdb returns TRBD2, unconfirmable since there is no DNA. The germline gives CDR1 ENHRY, CDR2 SYGVKD. This CDR3 is built from 17 residues. CDR3 region: CATHGALGLAGDNEQFF.

V and J are TRBV15 and TRBJ1-1; the D call of TRBD1 rests on TCRdb alone, since no DNA is present to check it. The germline gives CDR1 LNHNV, CDR2 YYDKDF (reference sequence). The CDR3 contains 14 residues. CDR3 loop: CATSTTGFGTEAFF.

The V and J genes are TRBV6-2 or TRBV6-3 and TRBJ2-3; there is no DNA to check the TCRdb D call of TRBD2. Germline V gives CDR1 MNHEY, CDR2 SVGEGT. This CDR3 is built from 17 residues. The CDR3 spells CASSPAGGRLITDTQYF.

V usage is TRBV12-3 or TRBV12-4 and J usage is TRBJ1-1. The CDR3 length is 14 residues. CDR3 in amino acids: CAIQGERPTTEAFF.

J is TRBJ1-2 and V is TRBV5-5; TCRdb gives TRBD1 as the D gene, but with no DNA this cannot be confirmed. In germline, CDR1 is SGHKS, CDR2 YYEKEE (reference sequence). CDR3 size: 16 residues. CDR3 sequence: CASSLKDRETLYGYTF. Drawing the rest from reference TRBV5-5 and TRBJ1-2, the complete variable domain is DAGVTQSPTHLIKTRGQQVTLRCSPISGHKSVSWYQQVLGQGPQFIFQYYEKEERGRGNFPDRFSARQFPNYSSELNVNALLLGDSALYLCASSLKDRETLYGYTFGSGTRLTVV.

This chain connects TRBV6-1 to TRBJ2-1; without DNA, the TCRdb call of TRBD1 cannot be checked. The CDR3 has 16 amino acids. CDR1 is MNHNS, CDR2 SASEGT, per germline. The chain's CDR3 is CASRRQALYPYNEQFF.

The CDR3 protein is CASSQVGFGASNYGYTF. V and J are TRBV4-3 and TRBJ1-2; TCRdb's assignment of TRBD1 cannot be checked, as there is no DNA. Germline V CDR1 and CDR2: LGHNA, YSLEER. This CDR3 region has 17 residues.

This chain connects TRBV10-3 to TRBJ2-7. CDR1 is ENHRY and CDR2 is SYGVKD in the germline V gene. The CDR3 covers 11 residues. The CDR3 reads CAISEGDEQYF.

This sequence joins TRBV9 and TRBJ2-3; TCRdb returns TRBD2, unconfirmable since there is no DNA. Germline loops: CDR1 SGDLS, CDR2 YYNGEE. The CDR3 spans 17 residues. CDR3 sequence reads: CASSVESSGSSRDTQYF.

CDR3 amino acids: CASSSISYTQYF. The chain employs TRBV7-2 and TRBJ2-3. The CDR3 spans 12 residues. Germline CDR1 SGHTA, CDR2 FQGNSA.

The rearrangement uses TRBV5-4 and TRBJ2-7; without DNA, the TCRdb call of TRBD1 cannot be checked. Germline V gives CDR1 SGHNT, CDR2 YYREEE (reference sequence). The CDR3 sequence is 16 residues long. CDR3 in amino acids: CASSLGGQGGSYEQYF.

V gene TRBV7-8 combines with J gene TRBJ2-1. Per the germline V gene, CDR1 is SGHVS and CDR2 is FQNEAQ. There are 13 residues in the CDR3. This CDR3 reads CASSSQIYNGQFF.

This chain connects TRBV12-3 or TRBV12-4 to TRBJ1-1; the D call of TRBD1 rests on TCRdb alone, since no DNA is present to check it. This CDR3 is 11 amino acids long. CDR3 loop: CASSLGTVAFF.

V gene TRBV18 combines with J gene TRBJ2-1. The germline V gene has CDR1 KGHSH and CDR2 LQKENI. This CDR3 has 16 residues. This CDR3 reads CASSPPTSSSYNEQFF. Full variable domain (remainder filled in from reference TRBV18 and TRBJ2-1): NAGVMQNPRHLVRRRGQEARLRCSPMKGHSHVYWYRQLPEEGLKFMVYLQKENIIDESGMPKERFSAEFPKEGPSILRIQQVVRGDSAAYFCASSPPTSSSYNEQFFGPGTRLTVL.